The entry that follows covers one T cell receptor (beta chain) sequence. The data were obtained in a study of blood T cell repertoires in COVID-19. V was cut by 2 bases and J by 0 bases, with 15 bases left in between. Germline V gene lookup returns CDR1 SGHRS and CDR2 YFSETQ. This CDR3 has 16 residues. Method: immunoSEQ multiplex PCR; TCRdb's copy keeps in-frame clones and lacks some. The table has 200,000 to 250,000 clones, approximately 89% seen once. The receptor was derived from a woman aged 25 to 39 who had been exposed to COVID-19. V is TRBV5-1 and J is TRBJ2-7; the D gene is possibly TRBD2 (5 bases). The specimen was PBMCs or T cells enriched from blood (not recorded which). CDR3 DNA: TGCGCCAGCAGCTTTTTAGGGAGCGGAAGCTCCTACGAGCAGTACTTC. Translated, it gives CASSFLGSGSSYEQYF.